These T cell receptor beta chains were read from a single sample in a study of CD8 T cells in ankylosing spondylitis. TCRdb re-called the 5' RACE reads with MiXCR, one entry per CDR3 protein. This sample has about 36,000 distinct CDR3 sequences, with 13% found just once. The sequencing input was synovial fluid, either unsorted or a sorted T cell fraction (not recorded which). These receptors originate from a male donor with ankylosing spondylitis. The CDR3 runs from the conserved cysteine through the conserved F or W. The order of the fields is D gene, V gene, CDR3 length, clone size, J gene, CDR3 DNA, CDR3 protein. The D gene is left open where the match is weak. Size tells how often a clone was seen (once, few, many) or the class of an expanded clone, and some rows leave it out.

D gene: TRBD2; V gene: TRBV20-1; CDR3 length: 15; clone size: few; J gene: TRBJ2-2; CDR3 DNA: TGCAGTGCTAGAGGGAGCGGGAGTGACACCGGGGAGCTGTTTTTT; CDR3 protein: CSARGSGSDTGELFF
D gene: TRBD2; V gene: TRBV25-1; CDR3 length: 16; clone size: -; J gene: TRBJ2-2; CDR3 DNA: TGTGCCAGCAGTGGTAGCGTTGGGAGGGGAACCGGGGAGCTGTTTTTT; CDR3 protein: CASSGSVGRGTGELFF
D gene: TRBD1; V gene: TRBV20-1; CDR3 length: 15; clone size: -; J gene: TRBJ1-1; CDR3 DNA: TGCAGTGCTAGAGACGACAGGGAGTGGAACACTGAAGCTTTCTTT; CDR3 protein: CSARDDREWNTEAFF
D gene: -; V gene: TRBV7-4; CDR3 length: 13; clone size: -; J gene: TRBJ1-2; CDR3 DNA: TGTGCCAGCAGGAAGACAGACAACTATGGCTACACCTTC; CDR3 protein: CASRKTDNYGYTF
D gene: TRBD1; V gene: TRBV28; CDR3 length: 14; clone size: many; J gene: TRBJ2-7; CDR3 DNA: TGTGCCAGCTCCCACCGGGACAGAGCCTCCGAGCAGTACTTC; CDR3 protein: CASSHRDRASEQYF
D gene: -; V gene: TRBV6-2/TRBV6-3; CDR3 length: 14; clone size: many; J gene: TRBJ2-1; CDR3 DNA: TGTGCCAGCAGTTACTCTGACACCCGAGGTAGGCAGTTCTTC; CDR3 protein: CASSYSDTRGRQFF
D gene: -; V gene: TRBV5-6; CDR3 length: 15; clone size: many; J gene: TRBJ2-3; CDR3 DNA: TGTGCCAGCAGCCCCTTCTGGACCGGCGCAGATACGCAGTATTTT; CDR3 protein: CASSPFWTGADTQYF
D gene: TRBD2; V gene: TRBV29-1; CDR3 length: 17; clone size: -; J gene: TRBJ2-3; CDR3 DNA: TGCAGCGTTGACGAAATATCGCAGCGGGAGGCTGGAGATACGCAGTATTTT; CDR3 protein: CSVDEISQREAGDTQYF
D gene: -; V gene: TRBV6-2/TRBV6-3; CDR3 length: 13; clone size: -; J gene: TRBJ2-3; CDR3 DNA: TGTGCCAGCAGTTACTCCATGACAGATACGCAGTATTTT; CDR3 protein: CASSYSMTDTQYF
D gene: TRBD2; V gene: TRBV6-2/TRBV6-3; CDR3 length: 16; clone size: few; J gene: TRBJ2-1; CDR3 DNA: TGTGCCAGCAGTTGGCAGGGCGGGAGGGTCTACAATGAGCAGTTCTTC; CDR3 protein: CASSWQGGRVYNEQFF
D gene: -; V gene: TRBV5-6; CDR3 length: 14; clone size: many; J gene: TRBJ1-5; CDR3 DNA: TGTGCCAGCAGCTTGGGGCCTGGAGAACAGCCCCAGCATTTT; CDR3 protein: CASSLGPGEQPQHF
D gene: -; V gene: TRBV27; CDR3 length: 16; clone size: few; J gene: TRBJ1-3; CDR3 DNA: TGTGCCAGCAGTCTAAGAATCGGGGGTTCTGGAAACACCATATATTTT; CDR3 protein: CASSLRIGGSGNTIYF
D gene: TRBD2; V gene: TRBV4-1; CDR3 length: 18; clone size: few; J gene: TRBJ2-1; CDR3 DNA: TGCGCCAGCAGCCAAGAGGGGGGCAGCGGGAGCTCCTACAATGAGCAGTTCTTC; CDR3 protein: CASSQEGGSGSSYNEQFF
D gene: TRBD2; V gene: TRBV6-4; CDR3 length: 15; clone size: many; J gene: TRBJ2-1; CDR3 DNA: TGTGCCAGCAGCCGGGTGGGGGGGGATTACAATGAGCAGTTCTTC; CDR3 protein: CASSRVGGDYNEQFF
D gene: -; V gene: TRBV6-1; CDR3 length: 14; clone size: -; J gene: TRBJ2-6; CDR3 DNA: TGTGCCAGCAGTGAAGCCTCTGGGGCCAACGTCCTGACTTTC; CDR3 protein: CASSEASGANVLTF
D gene: TRBD2; V gene: TRBV4-2; CDR3 length: 15; clone size: -; J gene: TRBJ2-7; CDR3 DNA: TGTGCCAGCAGCCAACTAGCGGAAGCATCCTACGAGCAGTACTTC; CDR3 protein: CASSQLAEASYEQYF
D gene: TRBD1; V gene: TRBV4-1; CDR3 length: 15; clone size: -; J gene: TRBJ1-5; CDR3 DNA: TGCGCCAGCAGCGTGGACAGGGGAAACAATCAGCCCCAGCATTTT; CDR3 protein: CASSVDRGNNQPQHF
D gene: -; V gene: TRBV4-3; CDR3 length: 15; clone size: -; J gene: TRBJ2-7; CDR3 DNA: TGCGCCAGCAGCCCGCGGACAGGAGGGTTTGGCGAGCAGTACTTC; CDR3 protein: CASSPRTGGFGEQYF
D gene: -; V gene: TRBV7-3; CDR3 length: 16; clone size: few; J gene: TRBJ2-3; CDR3 DNA: TGTGCCAGCAGCTTAAGAGGCGCCCGAGGGACAGATACGCAGTATTTT; CDR3 protein: CASSLRGARGTDTQYF
D gene: -; V gene: TRBV11-2; CDR3 length: 15; clone size: -; J gene: TRBJ2-3; CDR3 DNA: TGTGCCAGCAGCTTGGCAGGGACTAGCACAGATACGCAGTATTTT; CDR3 protein: CASSLAGTSTDTQYF
D gene: -; V gene: TRBV29-1; CDR3 length: 15; clone size: few; J gene: TRBJ1-2; CDR3 DNA: TGCAGCGTTGAACAAGTCAGAAGGGTATCCTATGGCTACACCTTC; CDR3 protein: CSVEQVRRVSYGYTF
D gene: -; V gene: TRBV12-3/TRBV12-4; CDR3 length: 14; clone size: many; J gene: TRBJ1-1; CDR3 DNA: TGTGCCAGCAGTTTAACGAAAACCCCCACTGAAGCTTTCTTT; CDR3 protein: CASSLTKTPTEAFF
D gene: TRBD2; V gene: TRBV6-4; CDR3 length: 14; clone size: -; J gene: TRBJ2-1; CDR3 DNA: TGTGCCAGCAGTGAAGCGGGGTTATCCGAAGAGCAGTTCTTC; CDR3 protein: CASSEAGLSEEQFF
D gene: TRBD1; V gene: TRBV3-1; CDR3 length: 15; clone size: few; J gene: TRBJ2-1; CDR3 DNA: TGTGCCAGCAGCCAACGGGACAGCTCCTACAATGAGCAGTTCTTC; CDR3 protein: CASSQRDSSYNEQFF
D gene: TRBD1; V gene: TRBV5-5; CDR3 length: 16; clone size: -; J gene: TRBJ1-5; CDR3 DNA: TGTGCCAGCAGCTTGGGGACAGGGGCCCTTAATCAGCCCCAGCATTTT; CDR3 protein: CASSLGTGALNQPQHF
D gene: -; V gene: TRBV27; CDR3 length: 14; clone size: few; J gene: TRBJ2-3; CDR3 DNA: TGTGCCAGCAGTTTAGCCCTTTACACAGATACGCAGTATTTT; CDR3 protein: CASSLALYTDTQYF
D gene: -; V gene: TRBV20-1; CDR3 length: 14; clone size: -; J gene: TRBJ2-1; CDR3 DNA: TGCAGTGCTAGACCTTGGAACTCCTACAATGAGCAGTTCTTC; CDR3 protein: CSARPWNSYNEQFF
D gene: -; V gene: TRBV20-1; CDR3 length: 14; clone size: -; J gene: TRBJ1-6; CDR3 DNA: TGCAGTGCTAGAACAGGGAAAGAGGGGTCACCCCTCCACTTT; CDR3 protein: CSARTGKEGSPLHF
D gene: -; V gene: TRBV4-2; CDR3 length: 14; clone size: -; J gene: TRBJ2-1; CDR3 DNA: TGTGCCAGCAGCCAGCGGACACCTTACAATGAGCAGTTCTTC; CDR3 protein: CASSQRTPYNEQFF
D gene: TRBD2; V gene: TRBV20-1; CDR3 length: 14; clone size: -; J gene: TRBJ2-1; CDR3 DNA: TGCAGTGCTAGCGGCGGGAGTACCTACAATGAGCAGTTCTTC; CDR3 protein: CSASGGSTYNEQFF
D gene: -; V gene: TRBV7-8; CDR3 length: 13; clone size: -; J gene: TRBJ2-5; CDR3 DNA: TGTGCCAGCAGCTTGAATGGCGGCGAGACCCAGTACTTC; CDR3 protein: CASSLNGGETQYF
D gene: -; V gene: TRBV7-6; CDR3 length: 13; clone size: few; J gene: TRBJ1-5; CDR3 DNA: TGTGCCAGCAGCTCCCGGGGGGACCAGCCCCAGCATTTT; CDR3 protein: CASSSRGDQPQHF
D gene: TRBD1; V gene: TRBV27; CDR3 length: 14; clone size: medium-sized; J gene: TRBJ2-7; CDR3 DNA: TGTGCCAGCATCTCCGGGACAGGTTACTCCGAGCAGTACTTC; CDR3 protein: CASISGTGYSEQYF
D gene: -; V gene: TRBV12-3/TRBV12-4; CDR3 length: 16; clone size: few; J gene: TRBJ2-7; CDR3 DNA: TGTGCCAGCAGTTTATTACAGTCTATCATATATACCGAGCAGTACTTC; CDR3 protein: CASSLLQSIIYTEQYF
D gene: -; V gene: TRBV4-3; CDR3 length: 17; clone size: -; J gene: TRBJ1-2; CDR3 DNA: TGCGCCAGCAGCCAAGAGATCGGATTGGGGGGCGGCTATGGCTACACCTTC; CDR3 protein: CASSQEIGLGGGYGYTF
D gene: -; V gene: TRBV28; CDR3 length: 14; clone size: -; J gene: TRBJ2-5; CDR3 DNA: TGTGCCAGCAGGCAACAGGGAGGAGAAGAGACTCAGTACTTC; CDR3 protein: CASRQQGGEETQYF
D gene: TRBD2; V gene: TRBV7-9; CDR3 length: 14; clone size: many; J gene: TRBJ2-5; CDR3 DNA: TGTGCCAGCAGTTTCGGACTAGCCCAAGAGACCCAGTACTTC; CDR3 protein: CASSFGLAQETQYF
D gene: TRBD2; V gene: TRBV4-1; CDR3 length: 15; clone size: -; J gene: TRBJ2-1; CDR3 DNA: TGCGCCAGCAGTATTAGCGGGAGCTCCTACAATGAGCAGTTCTTC; CDR3 protein: CASSISGSSYNEQFF
D gene: TRBD2; V gene: TRBV28; CDR3 length: 16; clone size: -; J gene: TRBJ2-1; CDR3 DNA: TGTGCCAGCAGGCTTACTAGCGGGGGATCCTACAATGAGCAGTTCTTC; CDR3 protein: CASRLTSGGSYNEQFF
D gene: TRBD1; V gene: TRBV20-1; CDR3 length: 15; clone size: once; J gene: TRBJ2-1; CDR3 DNA: TGCAGTGCCCCCCGCGGGACAGGGGACTACAATGAGCAGTTCTTC; CDR3 protein: CSAPRGTGDYNEQFF
D gene: TRBD2; V gene: TRBV7-6; CDR3 length: 16; clone size: -; J gene: TRBJ2-1; CDR3 DNA: TGTGCCAGCAGCTTAGAGGCTAGCGGGAGTAGGAATGAGCAGTTCTTC; CDR3 protein: CASSLEASGSRNEQFF
D gene: TRBD2; V gene: TRBV20-1; CDR3 length: 16; clone size: -; J gene: TRBJ2-1; CDR3 DNA: TGCAGCCCCCCTCCCGGACTAGCGGGAGCCTACAATGAGCAGTTCTTC; CDR3 protein: CSPPPGLAGAYNEQFF
D gene: -; V gene: TRBV5-1; CDR3 length: 13; clone size: many; J gene: TRBJ1-1; CDR3 DNA: TGCGCCAGCAGCATTCAGATGAACACTGAAGCTTTCTTT; CDR3 protein: CASSIQMNTEAFF
D gene: -; V gene: TRBV6-4; CDR3 length: 13; clone size: many; J gene: TRBJ1-1; CDR3 DNA: TGTGCCAGCAGTGAGGGGTCGACCACTGAAGCTTTCTTT; CDR3 protein: CASSEGSTTEAFF
D gene: -; V gene: TRBV9; CDR3 length: 15; clone size: -; J gene: TRBJ2-1; CDR3 DNA: TGTGCCAGCAGCGCAACCTCTGAAACCTACAATGAGCAGTTCTTC; CDR3 protein: CASSATSETYNEQFF
D gene: -; V gene: TRBV12-3/TRBV12-4; CDR3 length: 15; clone size: many; J gene: TRBJ2-3; CDR3 DNA: TGTGCCAGCAGCTTAGGACTTTTTGGATCAGATACGCAGTATTTT; CDR3 protein: CASSLGLFGSDTQYF
D gene: -; V gene: TRBV13; CDR3 length: 14; clone size: few; J gene: TRBJ1-1; CDR3 DNA: TGTGCCAGCAGAACGGGCCGCCCCTACGCTGAAGCTTTCTTT; CDR3 protein: CASRTGRPYAEAFF
D gene: -; V gene: TRBV4-1; CDR3 length: 15; clone size: many; J gene: TRBJ1-1; CDR3 DNA: TGCGCCAGCAGCGAATCGGCCCGAGGGGACACTGAAGCTTTCTTT; CDR3 protein: CASSESARGDTEAFF
D gene: -; V gene: TRBV7-2; CDR3 length: 12; clone size: -; J gene: TRBJ2-3; CDR3 DNA: TGTGCCAGCAGCCCAGGGGTAGATACGCAGTATTTT; CDR3 protein: CASSPGVDTQYF
D gene: -; V gene: TRBV4-3; CDR3 length: 14; clone size: many; J gene: TRBJ2-1; CDR3 DNA: TGCGCCAGCAGCCAAATGCCCCAACCGGTGGATCAGTTCTTC; CDR3 protein: CASSQMPQPVDQFF
D gene: -; V gene: TRBV20-1; CDR3 length: 11; clone size: -; J gene: TRBJ2-3; CDR3 DNA: TGCAGTGCTGCGGACCTTTTTACGCAGTATTTT; CDR3 protein: CSAADLFTQYF
D gene: TRBD1; V gene: TRBV10-3; CDR3 length: 13; clone size: many; J gene: TRBJ2-1; CDR3 DNA: TGTGCCATGGGACAGGGGGTTTACAATGAGCAGTTCTTC; CDR3 protein: CAMGQGVYNEQFF
D gene: TRBD1; V gene: TRBV3-1; CDR3 length: 16; clone size: many; J gene: TRBJ2-4; CDR3 DNA: TGTGCCAGCAGCCAAGATGCCGGGACAGGGTGGGACATTCAGTACTTC; CDR3 protein: CASSQDAGTGWDIQYF
D gene: TRBD1; V gene: TRBV29-1; CDR3 length: 17; clone size: few; J gene: TRBJ2-7; CDR3 DNA: TGCAGCGTTGAAGATTACCCGACAGGGAAGGGGGCCTACGAGCAGTACTTC; CDR3 protein: CSVEDYPTGKGAYEQYF
D gene: TRBD2; V gene: TRBV5-5; CDR3 length: 15; clone size: many; J gene: TRBJ2-3; CDR3 DNA: TGTGCCAGCAGGCCCGGGACTAGGGGCACAGATACGCAGTATTTT; CDR3 protein: CASRPGTRGTDTQYF
D gene: -; V gene: TRBV7-9; CDR3 length: 16; clone size: few; J gene: TRBJ2-3; CDR3 DNA: TGTGCCAGCAGCTTAGGGGCCAGCTTAATCTCGGATACGCAGTATTTT; CDR3 protein: CASSLGASLISDTQYF
D gene: TRBD2; V gene: TRBV6-8; CDR3 length: 16; clone size: many; J gene: TRBJ2-7; CDR3 DNA: TGTGCCAACGGACTAGCGGGAGGGAAGGGAGCCTACGAGCAGTACTTC; CDR3 protein: CANGLAGGKGAYEQYF
D gene: -; V gene: TRBV7-9; CDR3 length: 15; clone size: -; J gene: TRBJ2-3; CDR3 DNA: TGTGCCAGCATCCCTCAATCCGCAGGGGCAGATACGCAGTATTTT; CDR3 protein: CASIPQSAGADTQYF
D gene: TRBD1; V gene: TRBV24-1; CDR3 length: 15; clone size: few; J gene: TRBJ2-1; CDR3 DNA: TGTGCCTCGTCTCGGGACAGGGGCAGGGACAATGAGCAGTTCTTC; CDR3 protein: CASSRDRGRDNEQFF